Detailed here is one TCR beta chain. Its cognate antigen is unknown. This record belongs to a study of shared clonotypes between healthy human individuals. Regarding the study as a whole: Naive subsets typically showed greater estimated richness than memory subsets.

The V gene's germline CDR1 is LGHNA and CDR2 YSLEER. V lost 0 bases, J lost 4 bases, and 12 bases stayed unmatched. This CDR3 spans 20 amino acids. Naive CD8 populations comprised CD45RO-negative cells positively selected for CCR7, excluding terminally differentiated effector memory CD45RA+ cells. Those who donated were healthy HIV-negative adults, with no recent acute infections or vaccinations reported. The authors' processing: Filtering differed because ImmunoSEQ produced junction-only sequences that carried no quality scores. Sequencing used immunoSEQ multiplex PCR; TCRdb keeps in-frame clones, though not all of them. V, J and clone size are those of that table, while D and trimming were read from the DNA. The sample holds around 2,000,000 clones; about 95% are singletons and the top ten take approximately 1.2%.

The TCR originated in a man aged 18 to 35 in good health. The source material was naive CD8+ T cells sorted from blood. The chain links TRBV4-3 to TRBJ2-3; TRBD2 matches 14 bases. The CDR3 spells CASSQDLLGLAGVPPDTQYF. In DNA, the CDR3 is TGCGCCAGCAGCCAAGATCTCCTGGGACTAGCGGGAGTCCCCCCAGATACGCAGTATTTT.